This entry describes one TCR beta chain. Methods used by the authors: Amplified reference gene primers provided the basis for estimating nucleated cell counts. Only in-frame clones appear in the TCRdb table, and some are missing; sequencing was by immunoSEQ multiplex PCR. V and J calls and clone size are as listed in that table; D and trimming were resolved from the DNA. Found here are approximately 150,000 clones, about 77% of them singletons; the top ten hold 4.2%. The record originates from a study of blood T cell repertoires in COVID-19. Study details: Specimens from acute and convalescent COVID-19 originated in the United States, Italy and Spain.

The CDR3 is 15 amino acids. Trimming removed 0 bases from V and 4 bases from J, with 14 bases in between. The germline gives CDR1 SGHRS, CDR2 YFSETQ. Sequencing was done on a sample of peripheral blood. The clonotype was recovered from a man aged 55 to 70 with acute or convalescent COVID-19. The chain couples TRBV5-1 to TRBJ2-7; D is perhaps TRBD2 (6 bases). The CDR3 protein is CASSLAATGVYEQYF. CDR3 nucleotide sequence: TGCGCCAGCAGCTTGGCCGCTACGGGAGTTTACGAGCAGTACTTC. The whole variable domain, remainder taken from reference TRBV5-1 and TRBJ2-7, is KAGVTQTPRYLIKTRGQQVTLSCSPISGHRSVSWYQQTPGQGLQFLFEYFSETQRNKGNFPGRFSGRQFSNSRSEMNVSTLELGDSALYLCASSLAATGVYEQYFGPGTRLTVT.